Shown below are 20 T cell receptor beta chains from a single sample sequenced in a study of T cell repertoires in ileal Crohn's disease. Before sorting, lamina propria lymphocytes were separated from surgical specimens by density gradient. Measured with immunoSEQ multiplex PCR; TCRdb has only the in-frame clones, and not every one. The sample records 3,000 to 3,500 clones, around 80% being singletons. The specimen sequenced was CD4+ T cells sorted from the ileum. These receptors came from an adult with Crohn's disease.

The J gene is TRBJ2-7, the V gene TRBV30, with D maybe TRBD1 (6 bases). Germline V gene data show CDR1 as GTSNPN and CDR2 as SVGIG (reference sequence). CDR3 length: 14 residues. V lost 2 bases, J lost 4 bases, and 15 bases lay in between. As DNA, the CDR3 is TGTGCCTGGAGTCCCGGGACAACCGGATACGAGCAGTACTTC. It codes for CAWSPGTTGYEQYF.

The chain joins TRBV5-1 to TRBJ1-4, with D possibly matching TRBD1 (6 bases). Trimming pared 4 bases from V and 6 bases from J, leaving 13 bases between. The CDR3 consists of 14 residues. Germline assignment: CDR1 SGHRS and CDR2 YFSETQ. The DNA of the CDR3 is TGCGCCAGCAGCCCGTTAACAGGGTATGAAAAACTGTTTTTT. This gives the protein CASSPLTGYEKLFF.

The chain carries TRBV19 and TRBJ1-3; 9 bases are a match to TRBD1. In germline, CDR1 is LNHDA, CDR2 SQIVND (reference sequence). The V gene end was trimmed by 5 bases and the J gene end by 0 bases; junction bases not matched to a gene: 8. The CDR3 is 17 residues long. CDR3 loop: CASSSPDRGYSGNTIYF. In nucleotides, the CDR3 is TGTGCCAGTAGTTCCCCGGACAGGGGCTACTCTGGAAACACCATATATTTT.

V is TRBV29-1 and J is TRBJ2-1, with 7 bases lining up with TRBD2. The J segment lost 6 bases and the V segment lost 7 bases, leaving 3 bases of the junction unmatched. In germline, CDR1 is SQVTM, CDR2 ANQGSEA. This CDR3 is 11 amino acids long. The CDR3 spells CSAGLGNEQFF. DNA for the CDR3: TGCAGCGCTGGACTAGGCAATGAGCAGTTCTTC.

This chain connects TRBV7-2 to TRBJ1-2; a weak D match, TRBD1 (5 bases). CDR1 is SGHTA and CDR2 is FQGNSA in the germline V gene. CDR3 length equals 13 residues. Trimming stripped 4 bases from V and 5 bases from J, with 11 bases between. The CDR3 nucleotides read TGTGCCAGCAGCTCGGGACGGGAGTATGGCTACACCTTC. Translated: CASSSGREYGYTF.

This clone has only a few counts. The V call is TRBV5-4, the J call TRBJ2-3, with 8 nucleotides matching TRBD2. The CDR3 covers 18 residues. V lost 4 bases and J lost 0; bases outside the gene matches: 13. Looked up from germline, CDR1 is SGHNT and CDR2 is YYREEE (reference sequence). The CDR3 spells CASSLPVGSGVSTDTQYF. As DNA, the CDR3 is TGTGCCAGCAGCCTACCTGTGGGTAGCGGGGTTAGCACAGATACGCAGTATTTT. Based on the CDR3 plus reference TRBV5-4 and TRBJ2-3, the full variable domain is ETGVTQSPTHLIKTRGQQVTLRCSSQSGHNTVSWYQQALGQGPQFIFQYYREEENGRGNFPPRFSGLQFPNYSSELNVNALELDDSALYLCASSLPVGSGVSTDTQYFGPGTRLTVL.

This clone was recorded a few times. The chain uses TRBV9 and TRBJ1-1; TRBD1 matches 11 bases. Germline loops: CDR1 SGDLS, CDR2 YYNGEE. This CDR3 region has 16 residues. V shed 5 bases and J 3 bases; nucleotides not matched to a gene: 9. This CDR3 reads CASSNRDRGDHTEAFF. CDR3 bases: TGTGCCAGCAGTAACCGGGACAGGGGGGATCACACTGAAGCTTTCTTT.

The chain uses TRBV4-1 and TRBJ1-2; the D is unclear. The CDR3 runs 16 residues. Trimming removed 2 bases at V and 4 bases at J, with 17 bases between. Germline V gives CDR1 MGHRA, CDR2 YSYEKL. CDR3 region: CASSQSLAENPYGYTF. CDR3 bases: TGCGCCAGCAGCCAATCATTGGCTGAAAACCCCTATGGCTACACCTTC.

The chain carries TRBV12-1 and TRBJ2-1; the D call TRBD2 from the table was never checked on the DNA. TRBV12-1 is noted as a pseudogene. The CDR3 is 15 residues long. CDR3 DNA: TGTGCCAGCAGCTTTCCGCCGAATAACAGCGGGTGGGAGTTCTTC. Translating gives CASSFPPNNSGWEFF.

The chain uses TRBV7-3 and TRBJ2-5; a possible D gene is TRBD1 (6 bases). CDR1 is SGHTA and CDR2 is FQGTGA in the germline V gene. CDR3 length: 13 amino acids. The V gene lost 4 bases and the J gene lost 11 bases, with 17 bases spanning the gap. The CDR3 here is CASSSQGGVEQYF. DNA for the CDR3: TGTGCCAGCAGCTCACAGGGTGGGGTGGAGCAGTACTTC. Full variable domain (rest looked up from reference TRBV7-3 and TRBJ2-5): GAGVSQTPSNKVTEKGKYVELRCDPISGHTALYWYRQSLGQGPEFLIYFQGTGAADDSGLPNDRFFAVRPEGSVSTLKIQRTERGDSAVYLCASSSQGGVEQYFGPGTRLLVL.

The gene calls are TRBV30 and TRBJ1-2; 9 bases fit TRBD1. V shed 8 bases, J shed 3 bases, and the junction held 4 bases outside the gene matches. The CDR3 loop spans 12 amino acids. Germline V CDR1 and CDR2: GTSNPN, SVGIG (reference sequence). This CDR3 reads CAGGDRDYGYTF. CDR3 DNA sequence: TGTGCCGGAGGGGACAGGGACTATGGCTACACCTTC.

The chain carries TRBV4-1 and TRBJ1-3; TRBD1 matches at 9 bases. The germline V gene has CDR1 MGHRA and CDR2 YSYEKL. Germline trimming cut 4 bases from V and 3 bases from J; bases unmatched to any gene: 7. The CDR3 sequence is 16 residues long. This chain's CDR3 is CASSRGQGEGGNTIYF. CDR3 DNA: TGCGCCAGCAGCCGGGGACAGGGAGAAGGTGGAAACACCATATATTTT.

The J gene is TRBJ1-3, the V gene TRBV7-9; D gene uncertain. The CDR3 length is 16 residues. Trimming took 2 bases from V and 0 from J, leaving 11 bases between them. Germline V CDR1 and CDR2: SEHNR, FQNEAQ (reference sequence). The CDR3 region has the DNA TGTGCCAGCAGCTTACAAGGCGGAAGCTCTGGAAACACCATATATTTT. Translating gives CASSLQGGSSGNTIYF.

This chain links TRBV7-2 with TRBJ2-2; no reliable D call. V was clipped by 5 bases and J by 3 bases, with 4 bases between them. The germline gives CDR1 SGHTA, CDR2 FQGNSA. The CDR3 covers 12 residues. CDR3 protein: CASSPHTGELFF. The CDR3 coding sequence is TGTGCCAGCAGCCCTCACACCGGGGAGCTGTTTTTT.

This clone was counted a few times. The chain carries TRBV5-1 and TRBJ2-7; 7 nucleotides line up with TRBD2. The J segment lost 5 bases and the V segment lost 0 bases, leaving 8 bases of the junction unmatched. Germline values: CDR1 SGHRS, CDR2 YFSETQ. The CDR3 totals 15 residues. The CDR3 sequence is CASSLGVGEGDEQYF. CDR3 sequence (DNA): TGCGCCAGCAGCTTGGGCGTAGGGGAGGGAGACGAGCAGTACTTC.

CDR3 DNA: TGTGCCAGCAGCTTAGGGGAGCACACAGATACGCAGTATTTT. Amino acid sequence: CASSLGEHTDTQYF. The chain couples TRBV7-6 to TRBJ2-3; D perhaps matches TRBD2 (5 bases). Trimming cost V 1 base and J 2 bases, with 7 bases left between them. This CDR3 contains 14 residues. Germline V lookup: CDR1 SGHVS, CDR2 FNYEAQ.

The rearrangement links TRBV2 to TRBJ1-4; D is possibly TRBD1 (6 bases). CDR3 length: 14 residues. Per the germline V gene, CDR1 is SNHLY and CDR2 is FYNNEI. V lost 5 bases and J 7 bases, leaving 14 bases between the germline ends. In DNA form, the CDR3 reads TGTGCCAGCAGTTTACAGGGCGGTAGTGAAAAACTGTTTTTT. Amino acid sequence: CASSLQGGSEKLFF.

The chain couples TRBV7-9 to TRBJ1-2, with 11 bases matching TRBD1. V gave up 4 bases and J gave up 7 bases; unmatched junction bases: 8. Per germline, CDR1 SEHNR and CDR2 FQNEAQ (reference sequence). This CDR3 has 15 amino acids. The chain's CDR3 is CASSYPGQGESGYTF. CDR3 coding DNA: TGTGCCAGCAGCTACCCGGGACAGGGGGAGAGTGGCTACACCTTC.

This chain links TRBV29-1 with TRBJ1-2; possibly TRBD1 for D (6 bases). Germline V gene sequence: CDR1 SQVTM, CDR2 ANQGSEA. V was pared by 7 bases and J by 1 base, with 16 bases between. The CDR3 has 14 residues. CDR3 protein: CSDQRQDGNYGYTF. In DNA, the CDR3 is TGCAGCGACCAACGACAGGACGGTAACTATGGCTACACCTTC. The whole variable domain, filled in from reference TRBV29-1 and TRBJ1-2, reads SAVISQKPSRDICQRGTSLTIQCQVDSQVTMMFWYRQQPGQSLTLIATANQGSEATYESGFVIDKFPISRPNLTFSTLTVSNMSPEDSSIYLCSDQRQDGNYGYTFGSGTRLTVV.

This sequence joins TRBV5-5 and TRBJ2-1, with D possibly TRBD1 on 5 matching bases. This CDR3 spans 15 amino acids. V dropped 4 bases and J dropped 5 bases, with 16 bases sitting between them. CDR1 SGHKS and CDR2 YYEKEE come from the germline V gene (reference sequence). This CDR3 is CASSAAHGADNEQFF. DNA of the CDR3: TGTGCCAGCAGCGCCGCGCATGGGGCGGACAATGAGCAGTTCTTC.